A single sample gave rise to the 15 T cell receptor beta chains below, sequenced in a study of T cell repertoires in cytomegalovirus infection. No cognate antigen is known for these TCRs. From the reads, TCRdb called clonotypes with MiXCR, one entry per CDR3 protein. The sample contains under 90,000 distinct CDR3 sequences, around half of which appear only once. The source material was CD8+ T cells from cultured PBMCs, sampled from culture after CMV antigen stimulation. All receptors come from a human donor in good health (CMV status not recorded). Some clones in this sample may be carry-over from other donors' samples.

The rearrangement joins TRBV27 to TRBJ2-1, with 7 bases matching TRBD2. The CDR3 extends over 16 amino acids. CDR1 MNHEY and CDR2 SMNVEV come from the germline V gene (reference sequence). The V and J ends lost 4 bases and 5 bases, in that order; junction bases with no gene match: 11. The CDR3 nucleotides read TGTGCCAGCAGTTCCCCTGGGACTACTTGGCACAATGAGCAGTTCTTC. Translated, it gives CASSSPGTTWHNEQFF.

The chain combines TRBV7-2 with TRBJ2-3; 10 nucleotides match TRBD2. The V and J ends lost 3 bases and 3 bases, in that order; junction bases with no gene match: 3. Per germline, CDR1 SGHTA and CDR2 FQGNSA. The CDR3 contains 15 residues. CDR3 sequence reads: CASSLTSGLTDTQYF. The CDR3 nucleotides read TGTGCCAGCAGCTTGACTAGCGGGCTTACAGATACGCAGTATTTT.

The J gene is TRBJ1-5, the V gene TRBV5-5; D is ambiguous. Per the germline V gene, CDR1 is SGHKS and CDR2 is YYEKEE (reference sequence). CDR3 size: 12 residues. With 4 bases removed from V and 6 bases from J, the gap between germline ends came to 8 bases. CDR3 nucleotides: TGTGCCAGCAGCCTCTTGGGTCAGCCCCAGCATTTT. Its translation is CASSLLGQPQHF.

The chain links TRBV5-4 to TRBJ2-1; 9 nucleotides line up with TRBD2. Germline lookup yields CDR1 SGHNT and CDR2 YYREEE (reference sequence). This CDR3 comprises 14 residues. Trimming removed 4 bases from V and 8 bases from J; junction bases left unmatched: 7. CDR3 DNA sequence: TGTGCCAGCAGCACCGTCGGCGGGGGGGATGAGCAGTTCTTC. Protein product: CASSTVGGGDEQFF.

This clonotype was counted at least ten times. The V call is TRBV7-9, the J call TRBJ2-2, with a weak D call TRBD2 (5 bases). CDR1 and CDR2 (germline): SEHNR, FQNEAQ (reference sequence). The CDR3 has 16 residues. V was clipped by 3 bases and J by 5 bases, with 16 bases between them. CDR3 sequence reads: CASSLRRGFTTGELFF. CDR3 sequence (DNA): TGTGCCAGCAGCTTGCGTCGCGGGTTTACGACCGGGGAGCTGTTTTTT.

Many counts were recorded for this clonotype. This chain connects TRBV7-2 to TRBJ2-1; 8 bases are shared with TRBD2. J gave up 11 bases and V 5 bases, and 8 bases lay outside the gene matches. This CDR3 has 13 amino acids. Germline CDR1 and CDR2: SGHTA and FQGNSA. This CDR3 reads CASSPVSSGKQFF. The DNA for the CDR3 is TGTGCCAGCAGCCCGGTTAGTAGCGGGAAGCAGTTCTTC.

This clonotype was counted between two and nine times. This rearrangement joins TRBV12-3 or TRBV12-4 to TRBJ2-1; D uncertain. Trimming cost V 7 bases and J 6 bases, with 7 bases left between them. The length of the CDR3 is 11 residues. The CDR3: CASTPGNEQFF. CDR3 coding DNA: TGTGCCAGCACCCCTGGCAATGAGCAGTTCTTC.

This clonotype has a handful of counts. The CDR3 nucleotides are TGCGCCAGCAGCCAAGTCCTAGCGGACACAGATACGCAGTATTTT. It yields the protein CASSQVLADTDTQYF. The rearrangement links TRBV4-1 to TRBJ2-3; 7 positions match TRBD2. Germline assignment: CDR1 MGHRA and CDR2 YSYEKL. V trimming: 1 base; J trimming: 2 bases; junction bases outside the gene matches: 3. The CDR3 contains 15 residues.

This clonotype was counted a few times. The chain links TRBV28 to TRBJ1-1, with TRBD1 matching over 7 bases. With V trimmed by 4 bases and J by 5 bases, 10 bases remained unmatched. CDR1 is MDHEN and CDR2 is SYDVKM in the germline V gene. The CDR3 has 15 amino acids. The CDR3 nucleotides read TGTGCCAGCAGTTCGGTTGCAGGGGGAAAAACTGAAGCTTTCTTT. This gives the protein CASSSVAGGKTEAFF. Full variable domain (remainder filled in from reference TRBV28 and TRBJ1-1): DVKVTQSSRYLVKRTGEKVFLECVQDMDHENMFWYRQDPGLGLRLIYFSYDVKMKEKGDIPEGYSVSREKKERFSLILESASTNQTSMYLCASSSVAGGKTEAFFGQGTRLTVV.

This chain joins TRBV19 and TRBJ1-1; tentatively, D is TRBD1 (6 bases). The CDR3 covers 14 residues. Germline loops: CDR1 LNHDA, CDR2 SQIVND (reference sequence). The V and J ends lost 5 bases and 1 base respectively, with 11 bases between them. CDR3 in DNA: TGTGCCAGTAGTTTCGGGACATCGAACACTGAAGCTTTCTTT. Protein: CASSFGTSNTEAFF.

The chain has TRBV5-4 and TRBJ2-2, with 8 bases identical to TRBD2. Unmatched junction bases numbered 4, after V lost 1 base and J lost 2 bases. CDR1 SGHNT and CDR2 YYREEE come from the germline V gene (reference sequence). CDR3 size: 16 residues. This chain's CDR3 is CASSLSLAGNTGELFF. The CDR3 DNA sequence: TGTGCCAGCAGCTTGAGCCTAGCGGGCAACACCGGGGAGCTGTTTTTT.

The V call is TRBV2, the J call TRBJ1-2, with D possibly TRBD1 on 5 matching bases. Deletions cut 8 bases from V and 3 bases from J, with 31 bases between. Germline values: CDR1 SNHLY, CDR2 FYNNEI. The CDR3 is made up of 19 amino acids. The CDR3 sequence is CASPAVRGSTLSTHYGYTF. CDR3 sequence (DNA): TGTGCCAGCCCCGCCGTTCGGGGCTCCACTCTTAGTACCCACTATGGCTACACCTTC.

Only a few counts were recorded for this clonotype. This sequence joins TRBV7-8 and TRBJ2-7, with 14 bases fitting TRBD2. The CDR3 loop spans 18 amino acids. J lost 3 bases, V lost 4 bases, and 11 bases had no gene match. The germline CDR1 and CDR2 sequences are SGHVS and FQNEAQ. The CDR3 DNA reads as TGTGCCAGCAGCTACAGTCCGGGACTAGCGGGAGCCAACTACGAGCAGTACTTC. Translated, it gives CASSYSPGLAGANYEQYF. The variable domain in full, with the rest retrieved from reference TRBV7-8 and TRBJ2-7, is GAGVSQSPRYKVAKRGQDVALRCDPISGHVSLFWYQQALGQGPEFLTYFQNEAQLDKSGLPSDRFFAERPEGSVSTLKIQRTQQEDSAVYLCASSYSPGLAGANYEQYFGPGTRLTVT.

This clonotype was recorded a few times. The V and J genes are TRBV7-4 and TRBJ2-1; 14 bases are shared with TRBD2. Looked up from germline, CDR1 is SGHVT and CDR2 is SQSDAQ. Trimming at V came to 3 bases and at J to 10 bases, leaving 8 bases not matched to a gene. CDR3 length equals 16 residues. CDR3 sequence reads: CASSLGLAGENSEQFF. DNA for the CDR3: TGTGCCAGCAGCTTGGGACTAGCGGGAGAAAATAGCGAGCAGTTCTTC. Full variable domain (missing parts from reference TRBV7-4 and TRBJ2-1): GAGVSQSPRYKVAKRGRDVALRCDSISGHVTLYWYRQTLGQGSEVLTYSQSDAQRDKSGRPSGRFSAERPERSVSTLKIQRTEQGDSAVYLCASSLGLAGENSEQFFGPGTRLTVL.

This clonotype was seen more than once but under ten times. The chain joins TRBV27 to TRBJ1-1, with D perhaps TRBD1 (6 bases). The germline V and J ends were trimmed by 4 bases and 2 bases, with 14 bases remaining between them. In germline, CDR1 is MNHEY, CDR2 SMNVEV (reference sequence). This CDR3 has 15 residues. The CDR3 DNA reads TGTGCCAGCAGTTCCCGGACAGATACAAACACTGAAGCTTTCTTT. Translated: CASSSRTDTNTEAFF.